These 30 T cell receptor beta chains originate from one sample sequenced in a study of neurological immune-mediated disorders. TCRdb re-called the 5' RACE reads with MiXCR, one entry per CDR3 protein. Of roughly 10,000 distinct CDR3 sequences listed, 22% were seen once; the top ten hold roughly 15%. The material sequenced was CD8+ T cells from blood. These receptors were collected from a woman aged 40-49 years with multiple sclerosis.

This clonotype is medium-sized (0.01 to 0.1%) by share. As DNA, the CDR3 is TGTGCCAGCAGCTTGGTTCGGGGCAATGAGCAGTTCTTC. Residues: CASSLVRGNEQFF. This chain joins TRBV5-6 and TRBJ2-1; weak D call: TRBD2 (5 bases). The CDR3 sequence is 13 residues long. Germline-derived CDR1 and CDR2 are SGHDT and YYEEEE. The germline V and J ends were trimmed by 0 bases and 6 bases, with 7 bases remaining between them.

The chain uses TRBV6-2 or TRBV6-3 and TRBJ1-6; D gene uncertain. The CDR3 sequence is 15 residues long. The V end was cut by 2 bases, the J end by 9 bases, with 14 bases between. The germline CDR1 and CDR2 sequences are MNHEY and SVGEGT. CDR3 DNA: TGTGCCAGCAGTTACACTCCGGACCTAGGTTCACCCCTCCACTTT. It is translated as CASSYTPDLGSPLHF.

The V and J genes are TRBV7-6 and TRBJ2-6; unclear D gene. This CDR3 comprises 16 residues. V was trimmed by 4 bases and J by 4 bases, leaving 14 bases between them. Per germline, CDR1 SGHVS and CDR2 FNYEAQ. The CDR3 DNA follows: TGTGCCAGCAGCTCCTTCCCGGCGGCGGGGGCCAACGTCCTGACTTTC. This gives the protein CASSSFPAAGANVLTF.

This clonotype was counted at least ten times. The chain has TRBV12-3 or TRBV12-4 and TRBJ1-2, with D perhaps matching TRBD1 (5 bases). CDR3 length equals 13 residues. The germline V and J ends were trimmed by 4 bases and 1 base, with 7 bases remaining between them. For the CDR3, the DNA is TGTGCCAGCAGTTCGACAGATAACTATGGCTACACCTTC. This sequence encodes CASSSTDNYGYTF.

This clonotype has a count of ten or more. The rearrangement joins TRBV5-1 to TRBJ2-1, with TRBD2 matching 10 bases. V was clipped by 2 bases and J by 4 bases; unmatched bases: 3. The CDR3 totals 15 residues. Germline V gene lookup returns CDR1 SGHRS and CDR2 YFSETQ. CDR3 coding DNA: TGCGCCAGCAGCTTTCTAGCGGGGGCGTACAATGAGCAGTTCTTC. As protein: CASSFLAGAYNEQFF.

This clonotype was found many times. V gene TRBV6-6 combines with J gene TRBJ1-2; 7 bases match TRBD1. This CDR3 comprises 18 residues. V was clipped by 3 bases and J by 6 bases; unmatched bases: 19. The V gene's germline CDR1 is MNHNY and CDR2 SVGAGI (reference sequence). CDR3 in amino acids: CASSYGAEKPTGSDGYTF. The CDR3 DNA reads TGTGCCAGCAGTTATGGGGCCGAAAAACCGACAGGGAGTGATGGCTACACCTTC.

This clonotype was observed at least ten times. The CDR3 DNA reads as TGTGCCAGCAGCGTAGAGGGGAGCACAGATACGCAGTATTTT. As protein: CASSVEGSTDTQYF. This sequence joins TRBV9 and TRBJ2-3, with a weak D call TRBD1 (5 bases). Germline loops: CDR1 SGDLS, CDR2 YYNGEE. The length of the CDR3 is 14 residues. Trimming removed 0 bases at V and 0 bases at J, with 5 bases between.

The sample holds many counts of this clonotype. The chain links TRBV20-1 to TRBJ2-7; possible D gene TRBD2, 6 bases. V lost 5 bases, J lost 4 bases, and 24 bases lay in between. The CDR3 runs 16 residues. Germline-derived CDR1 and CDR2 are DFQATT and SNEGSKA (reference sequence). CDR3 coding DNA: TGCAGTGCTCCCCCCCGGGGCTTGGGTGGGGGGTACGAGCAGTACTTC. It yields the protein CSAPPRGLGGGYEQYF.

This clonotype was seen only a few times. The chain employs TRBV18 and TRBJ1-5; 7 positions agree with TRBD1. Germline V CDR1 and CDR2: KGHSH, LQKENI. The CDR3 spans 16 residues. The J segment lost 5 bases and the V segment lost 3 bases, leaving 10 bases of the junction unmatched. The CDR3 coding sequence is TGTGCCAGCTCACCGGTCGTGGACAGGTTGTATCAGCCCCAGCATTTT. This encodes CASSPVVDRLYQPQHF.

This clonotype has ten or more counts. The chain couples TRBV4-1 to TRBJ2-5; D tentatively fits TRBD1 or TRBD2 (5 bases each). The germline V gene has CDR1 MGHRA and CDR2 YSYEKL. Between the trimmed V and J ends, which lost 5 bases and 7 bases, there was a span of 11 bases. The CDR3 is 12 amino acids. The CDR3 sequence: CASSSHGGTQYF. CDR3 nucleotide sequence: TGCGCCAGCAGCTCCCATGGGGGGACCCAGTACTTC.

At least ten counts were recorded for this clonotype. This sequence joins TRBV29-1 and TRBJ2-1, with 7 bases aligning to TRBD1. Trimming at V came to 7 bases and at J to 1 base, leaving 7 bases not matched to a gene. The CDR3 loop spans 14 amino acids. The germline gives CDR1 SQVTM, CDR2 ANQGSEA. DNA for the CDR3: TGCAGCGGCTGGGGACAGTCATCCTACAATGAGCAGTTCTTC. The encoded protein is CSGWGQSSYNEQFF.

CDR3 region: CASSLRPTIEAFF. CDR3 nucleotide sequence: TGTGCCAGCAGTTTAAGGCCAACCATTGAAGCTTTCTTT. J is TRBJ1-1 and V is TRBV27; D remains ambiguous. The CDR3 covers 13 residues. Germline V CDR1 and CDR2: MNHEY, SMNVEV (reference sequence). The V end lost 2 bases, the J end lost 7 bases, and 11 bases lay between the germline ends.

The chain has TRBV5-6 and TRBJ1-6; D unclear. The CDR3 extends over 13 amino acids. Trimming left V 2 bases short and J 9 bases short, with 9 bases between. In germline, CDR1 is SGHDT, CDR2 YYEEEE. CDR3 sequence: CASSLKGLSPLHF. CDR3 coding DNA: TGTGCCAGCAGCTTAAAAGGGCTTTCACCCCTCCACTTT.

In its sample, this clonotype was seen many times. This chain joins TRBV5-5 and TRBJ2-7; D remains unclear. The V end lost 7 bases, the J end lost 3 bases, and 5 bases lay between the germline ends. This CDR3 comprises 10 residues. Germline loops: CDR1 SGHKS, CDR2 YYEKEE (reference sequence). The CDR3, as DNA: TGTGCCAGCGCCGGCTACGAGCAGTACTTC. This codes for CASAGYEQYF.

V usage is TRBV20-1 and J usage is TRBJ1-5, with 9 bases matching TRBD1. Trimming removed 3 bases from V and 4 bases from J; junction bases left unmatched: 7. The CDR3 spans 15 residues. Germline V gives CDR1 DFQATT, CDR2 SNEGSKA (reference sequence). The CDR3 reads CSASGTGLKNQPQHF. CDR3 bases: TGCAGTGCTAGCGGGACAGGGCTTAAAAATCAGCCCCAGCATTTT.

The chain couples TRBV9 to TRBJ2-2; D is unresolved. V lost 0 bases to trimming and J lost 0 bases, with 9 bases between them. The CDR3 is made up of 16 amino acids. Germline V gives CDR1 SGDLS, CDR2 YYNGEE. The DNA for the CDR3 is TGTGCCAGCAGCGTAGTTTCTGTCCCGAACACCGGGGAGCTGTTTTTT. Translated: CASSVVSVPNTGELFF.

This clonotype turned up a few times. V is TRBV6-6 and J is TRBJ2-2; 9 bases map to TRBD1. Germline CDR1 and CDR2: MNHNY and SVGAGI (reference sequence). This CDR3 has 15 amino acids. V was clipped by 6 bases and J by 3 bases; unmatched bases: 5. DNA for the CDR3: TGTGCCAGCAGGGGGGACAGGGTGGACACCGGGGAGCTGTTTTTT. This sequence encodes CASRGDRVDTGELFF.

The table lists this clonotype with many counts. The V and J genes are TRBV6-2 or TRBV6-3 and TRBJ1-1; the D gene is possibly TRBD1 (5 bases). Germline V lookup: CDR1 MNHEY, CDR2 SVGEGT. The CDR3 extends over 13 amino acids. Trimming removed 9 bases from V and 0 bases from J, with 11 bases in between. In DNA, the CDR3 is TGTGCCAGTTCAGGGACCATGAACACTGAAGCTTTCTTT. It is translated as CASSGTMNTEAFF.

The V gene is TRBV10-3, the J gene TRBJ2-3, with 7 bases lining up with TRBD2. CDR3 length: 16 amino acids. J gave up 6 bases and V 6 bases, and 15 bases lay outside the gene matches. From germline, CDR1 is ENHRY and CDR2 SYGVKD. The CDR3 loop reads CAIRTPTGEGSDTQYF. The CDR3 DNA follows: TGTGCCATCAGGACCCCGACGGGGGAGGGATCGGATACGCAGTATTTT.

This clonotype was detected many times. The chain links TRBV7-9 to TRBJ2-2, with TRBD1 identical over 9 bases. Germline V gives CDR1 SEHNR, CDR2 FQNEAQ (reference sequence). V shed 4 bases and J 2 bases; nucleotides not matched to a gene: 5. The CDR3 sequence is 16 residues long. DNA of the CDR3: TGTGCCAGCAGCTCCTACAGGGGGCGAAACACCGGGGAGCTGTTTTTT. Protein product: CASSSYRGRNTGELFF. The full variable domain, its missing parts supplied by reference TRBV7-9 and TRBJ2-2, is DTGVSQNPRHKITKRGQNVTFRCDPISEHNRLYWYRQTLGQGPEFLTYFQNEAQLEKSRLLSDRFSAERPKGSFSTLEIQRTEQGDSAMYLCASSSYRGRNTGELFFGEGSRLTVL.

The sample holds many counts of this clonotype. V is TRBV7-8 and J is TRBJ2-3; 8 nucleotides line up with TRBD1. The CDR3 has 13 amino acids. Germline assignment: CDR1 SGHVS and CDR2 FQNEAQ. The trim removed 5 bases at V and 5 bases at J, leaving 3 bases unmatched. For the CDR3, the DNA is TGTGCCAGCAGCCTCGGGACAGGAGATACGCAGTATTTT. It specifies CASSLGTGDTQYF. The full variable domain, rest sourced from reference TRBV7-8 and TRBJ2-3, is GAGVSQSPRYKVAKRGQDVALRCDPISGHVSLFWYQQALGQGPEFLTYFQNEAQLDKSGLPSDRFFAERPEGSVSTLKIQRTQQEDSAVYLCASSLGTGDTQYFGPGTRLTVL.

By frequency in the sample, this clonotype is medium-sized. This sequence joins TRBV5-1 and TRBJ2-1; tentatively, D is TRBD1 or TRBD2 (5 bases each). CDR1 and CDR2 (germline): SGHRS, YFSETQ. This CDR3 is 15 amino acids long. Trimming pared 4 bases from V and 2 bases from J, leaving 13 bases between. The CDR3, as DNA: TGCGCCAGCAGCGTCCGGGACGGTCCCTACAATGAGCAGTTCTTC. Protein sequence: CASSVRDGPYNEQFF.

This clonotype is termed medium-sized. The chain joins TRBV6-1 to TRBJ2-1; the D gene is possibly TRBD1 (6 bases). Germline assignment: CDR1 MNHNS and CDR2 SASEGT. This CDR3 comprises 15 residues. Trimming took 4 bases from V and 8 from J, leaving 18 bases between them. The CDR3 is CASSGGQGWLDEQFF. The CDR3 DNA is TGTGCCAGCAGTGGAGGTCAGGGGTGGTTAGATGAGCAGTTCTTC.

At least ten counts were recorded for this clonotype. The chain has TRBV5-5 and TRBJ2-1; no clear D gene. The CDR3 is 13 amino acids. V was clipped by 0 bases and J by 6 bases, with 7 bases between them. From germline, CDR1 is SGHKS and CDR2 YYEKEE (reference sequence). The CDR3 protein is CASSLAGSNEQFF. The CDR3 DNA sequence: TGTGCCAGCAGCTTGGCGGGTTCCAATGAGCAGTTCTTC.

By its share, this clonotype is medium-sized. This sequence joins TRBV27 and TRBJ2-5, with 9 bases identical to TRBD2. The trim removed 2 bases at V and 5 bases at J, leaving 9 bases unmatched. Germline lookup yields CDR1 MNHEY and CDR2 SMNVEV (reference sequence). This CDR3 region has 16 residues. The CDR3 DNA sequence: TGTGCCAGCAGTTTAGGAGTAGCGGGGGATTGGGAGACCCAGTACTTC. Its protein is CASSLGVAGDWETQYF.

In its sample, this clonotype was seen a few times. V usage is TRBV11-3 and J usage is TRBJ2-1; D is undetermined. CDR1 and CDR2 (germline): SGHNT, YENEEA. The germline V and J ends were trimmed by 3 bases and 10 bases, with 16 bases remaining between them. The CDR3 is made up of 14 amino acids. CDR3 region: CASSLSGVSWEQFF. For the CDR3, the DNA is TGTGCCAGCAGCTTGTCAGGCGTCTCTTGGGAGCAGTTCTTC.

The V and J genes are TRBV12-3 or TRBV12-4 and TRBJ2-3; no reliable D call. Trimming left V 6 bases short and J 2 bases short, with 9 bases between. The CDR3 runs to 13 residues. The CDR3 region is CASRPHDTDTQYF. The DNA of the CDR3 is TGTGCCAGCAGGCCACATGACACAGATACGCAGTATTTT.

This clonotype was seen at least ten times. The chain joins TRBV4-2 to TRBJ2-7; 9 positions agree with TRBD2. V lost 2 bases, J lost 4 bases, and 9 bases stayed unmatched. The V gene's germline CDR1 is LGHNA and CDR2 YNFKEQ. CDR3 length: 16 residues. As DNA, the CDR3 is TGTGCCAGCAGCCAAATAAGCGCTAGCGGGGCTTACGAGCAGTACTTC. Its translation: CASSQISASGAYEQYF.

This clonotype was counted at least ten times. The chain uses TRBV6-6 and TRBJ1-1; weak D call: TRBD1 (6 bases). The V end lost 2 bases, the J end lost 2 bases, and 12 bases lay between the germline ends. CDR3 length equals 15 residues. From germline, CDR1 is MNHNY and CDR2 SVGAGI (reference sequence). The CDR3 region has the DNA TGTGCCAGCAGTTACCCGGGGACATTAAACACTGAAGCTTTCTTT. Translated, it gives CASSYPGTLNTEAFF.

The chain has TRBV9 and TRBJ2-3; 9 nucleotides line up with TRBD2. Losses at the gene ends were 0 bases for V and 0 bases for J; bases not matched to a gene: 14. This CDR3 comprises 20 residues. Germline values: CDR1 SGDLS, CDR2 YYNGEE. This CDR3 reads CASSVGWGSSGGTSTDTQYF. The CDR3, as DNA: TGTGCCAGCAGCGTAGGCTGGGGGAGTAGCGGGGGAACTAGCACAGATACGCAGTATTTT.